The clone carrying this T cell receptor (beta chain) has only a few counts. As yet, its antigen is unknown. This sample was included in a study of T cells in Graves' hyperthyroidism and ophthalmopathy. Study conclusions and caveats: Most thyroid clonotypes that were expanded above 0.001 also turned up in blood. A model built on 13 V-J features separated ophthalmopathy from stable hyperthyroidism.

Researchers took RNA transcripts and amplified the TCR beta CDR3 regions from them. TCR CDR3 underwent first-round RT-PCR with the HTBI primer set. TCRdb recomputed calls from the multiplex PCR reads with MiXCR, one row per CDR3 protein. Among about 840,000 distinct CDR3 sequences listed, around 38% were seen once. Diagnosis relied on clinical symptoms, serum thyroxine and TRAb, thyroid ultrasound and orbital computed tomography. There are 15 residues in the CDR3. CDR1 and CDR2 (germline): MGHRA, YSYEKL. V lost 1 base and J lost 4, with 13 bases in between. The sequence was obtained from a man between 18 and 35 years old with Graves' hyperthyroidism. The rearrangement links TRBV4-1 to TRBJ1-1; tentatively, D is TRBD1 (6 bases). The sequenced material came from blood. CDR3 sequence (DNA): TGCGCCAGCAGCCAAGGGTTAGGAGGGGGCACTGAAGCTTTCTTT. It is translated as CASSQGLGGGTEAFF.